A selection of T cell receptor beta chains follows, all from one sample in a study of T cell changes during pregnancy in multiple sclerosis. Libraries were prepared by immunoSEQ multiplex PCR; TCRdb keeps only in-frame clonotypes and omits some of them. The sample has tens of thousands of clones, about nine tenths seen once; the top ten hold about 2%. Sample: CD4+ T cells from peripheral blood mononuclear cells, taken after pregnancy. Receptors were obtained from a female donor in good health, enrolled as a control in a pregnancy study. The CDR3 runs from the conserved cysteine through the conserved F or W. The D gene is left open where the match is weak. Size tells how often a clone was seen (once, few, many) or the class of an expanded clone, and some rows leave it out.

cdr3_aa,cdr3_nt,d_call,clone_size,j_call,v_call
CSARAGYGYTF,TGCAGTGCTAGAGCGGGATATGGCTACACCTTC,-,-,TRBJ1-2,TRBV20-1
CASSFGDTYYGYTF,TGTGCCAGCAGCTTTGGCGACACCTACTATGGCTACACCTTC,-,-,TRBJ1-2,TRBV5-4
CASTSGVGAYEQYF,TGTGCCAGCACCTCGGGGGTGGGTGCCTACGAGCAGTACTTC,-,-,TRBJ2-7,TRBV6-5
CASSPGTSGYEQYF,TGTGCCAGCAGCCCAGGGACTAGTGGGTACGAGCAGTACTTC,TRBD2,-,TRBJ2-7,TRBV7-2
CASAAVDSSLRPQHF,TGTGCCAGCGCCGCAGTGGACAGCTCCCTTAGGCCCCAGCATTTT,-,-,TRBJ1-5,TRBV28
CAWSVRGGADTQYF,TGTGCCTGGAGTGTACGGGGGGGAGCAGATACGCAGTATTTT,TRBD2,-,TRBJ2-3,TRBV30
CASSQERAGVAYNEQFF,TGTGCCAGCAGCCAAGAAAGGGCGGGAGTCGCCTACAATGAGCAGTTCTTC,TRBD2,-,TRBJ2-1,TRBV4-2
CASSTGGPEAFF,TGTGCCAGCAGCACAGGGGGCCCTGAAGCTTTCTTT,TRBD1,-,TRBJ1-1,TRBV27
CASSAHGEQERTGELFF,TGTGCCAGCAGCGCTCATGGGGAACAGGAACGCACCGGGGAGCTGTTTTTT,-,-,TRBJ2-2,TRBV6-4
CASSLARGQPQHF,TGTGCCAGCAGTTTGGCCCGAGGTCAGCCCCAGCATTTT,-,-,TRBJ1-5,TRBV28
CASSLGLAVDTGELFF,TGTGCCAGCAGCTTAGGACTAGCGGTTGACACCGGGGAGCTGTTTTTT,TRBD2,-,TRBJ2-2,TRBV5-8
CASSLDGTGKGYTF,TGTGCCAGCAGCTTAGATGGGACAGGGAAAGGCTACACCTTC,TRBD1,once,TRBJ1-2,TRBV7-9
CASSRGQGGSSPLHF,TGCGCCAGCAGCAGAGGACAGGGGGGGAGTTCACCCCTCCACTTT,TRBD1,-,TRBJ1-6,TRBV5-1
CASSLWTSGAKNIQYF,TGTGCCAGCAGTTTATGGACTAGCGGGGCCAAAAACATTCAGTACTTC,TRBD2,-,TRBJ2-4,TRBV28
CASSPQQQETQYF,TGTGCCAGCTCACCACAACAGCAAGAGACCCAGTACTTC,-,-,TRBJ2-5,TRBV18
CSVVGVDGYTF,TGCAGCGTTGTAGGGGTGGATGGCTACACCTTC,-,-,TRBJ1-2,TRBV29-1
CASSGDRNTEAFF,TGTGCCAGCAGCGGGGACAGGAACACTGAAGCTTTCTTT,TRBD1,-,TRBJ1-1,TRBV7-2
CASSLSPSDTEAFF,TGTGCCAGCAGCTTATCCCCCTCGGACACTGAAGCTTTCTTT,-,-,TRBJ1-1,TRBV7-6
CASSLKTDVQPQHF,TGTGCCAGCAGCTTGAAGACAGATGTTCAGCCCCAGCATTTT,-,-,TRBJ1-5,TRBV5-6
CASSLAVGSSYNSPLHF,TGCGCCAGCAGCTTGGCTGTCGGGAGCTCCTATAATTCACCCCTCCACTTT,-,-,TRBJ1-6,TRBV5-1
CASSSKGAGYNEQFF,TGTGCCAGCAGCTCTAAGGGGGCAGGGTACAATGAGCAGTTCTTC,TRBD1,-,TRBJ2-1,TRBV7-3
CASRTLRQGGSGGYTF,TGTGCCAGTAGGACCCTGCGACAAGGGGGTTCGGGGGGCTACACCTTC,-,-,TRBJ1-2,TRBV19
CASSRDRVSPLHF,TGTGCCAGCAGCCGGGACAGGGTTTCACCCCTCCACTTT,TRBD1,-,TRBJ1-6,TRBV4-2
CASSLGDNSPLHF,TGTGCCAGCAGCTTAGGAGATAATTCACCCCTCCACTTT,-,-,TRBJ1-6,TRBV7-8
CASSPGGLAGVVNEQFF,TGTGCCAGCAGCCCGGGGGGGCTAGCGGGGGTTGTGAATGAGCAGTTCTTC,TRBD2,-,TRBJ2-1,TRBV5-4
CASSPGTGRNGYTF,TGCGCCAGCAGTCCTGGGACAGGGCGCAATGGCTACACCTTC,TRBD1,-,TRBJ1-2,TRBV10-1
CASSLGRFGGSYNEQFF,TGCGCCAGCAGCTTGGGGCGGTTTGGCGGCTCCTACAATGAGCAGTTCTTC,-,once,TRBJ2-1,TRBV5-1
CASSLNRANYGYTF,TGTGCCAGCAGCCTCAACAGGGCTAACTATGGCTACACCTTC,-,-,TRBJ1-2,TRBV28
CASSLFTNPRGYSGNTIYF,TGTGCCAGCAGCTTGTTTACTAATCCTCGAGGGTACTCTGGAAACACCATATATTTT,-,once,TRBJ1-3,TRBV5-6
CASSPNGGPSSYEQYF,TGTGCCAGCTCACCGAACGGGGGGCCAAGCTCCTACGAGCAGTACTTC,-,-,TRBJ2-7,TRBV18
CASSDRLNTEAFF,TGTGCCAGCAGTGACAGGTTGAACACTGAAGCTTTCTTT,-,few,TRBJ1-1,TRBV11-3
CASSRRGGVSNQPQHF,TGTGCCAGTAGTAGACGCGGTGGCGTAAGCAATCAGCCCCAGCATTTT,-,few,TRBJ1-5,TRBV19
CASSLNLLAGFANTGELFF,TGTGCCAGCAGTTTAAATCTACTAGCGGGGTTCGCGAACACCGGGGAGCTGTTTTTT,TRBD2,-,TRBJ2-2,TRBV28
CASSESHEKQPQHF,TGCGCCAGCAGTGAGTCGCATGAGAAACAGCCCCAGCATTTT,-,-,TRBJ1-5,TRBV10-1
CASSLQRRNTGELFF,TGCGCCAGCAGCCTTCAGAGGAGGAACACCGGGGAGCTGTTTTTT,-,-,TRBJ2-2,TRBV4-3
CASSLRDRGYEQYF,TGCGCCAGCAGCTTGAGGGACAGGGGTTACGAGCAGTACTTC,TRBD1,-,TRBJ2-7,TRBV5-1
CASRDQGYTEAFF,TGTGCCAGCAGGGACCAGGGATACACTGAAGCTTTCTTT,-,-,TRBJ1-1,TRBV2
CASSVVGGTLTGELFF,TGTGCCAGCAGCGTAGTTGGGGGGACGTTGACCGGGGAGCTGTTTTTT,-,-,TRBJ2-2,TRBV9
CASSIAVQAYYGYTF,TGTGCCAGTAGTATAGCTGTACAGGCCTACTATGGCTACACCTTC,-,-,TRBJ1-2,TRBV19
CASSLVLPGQGSEQYF,TGCGCCAGCAGCTTGGTACTCCCGGGACAGGGTAGCGAGCAGTACTTC,TRBD1,-,TRBJ2-7,TRBV5-1
CASSLTAADYEQYF,TGTGCCAGCAGCCTGACGGCGGCGGACTACGAGCAGTACTTC,-,-,TRBJ2-7,TRBV9
CASSPQPTTGTNSPLHF,TGTGCCAGCAGCCCACAACCCACCACAGGGACTAATTCACCCCTCCACTTT,-,few,TRBJ1-6,TRBV4-2
CASSLEVVGAEAFF,TGCGCCAGCAGCTTGGAGGTAGTCGGGGCTGAAGCTTTCTTT,-,-,TRBJ1-1,TRBV5-1
CASSLGGGAYNEQFF,TGTGCCAGCAGTTTGGGCGGGGGCGCCTACAATGAGCAGTTCTTC,-,-,TRBJ2-1,TRBV28
CASSAGDRSYGYTF,TGCGCCAGCAGTGCGGGCGACAGGAGCTATGGCTACACCTTC,-,-,TRBJ1-2,TRBV10-1
CASSLNQGQGKGGYTF,TGTGCCAGCAGCTTAAATCAGGGACAGGGAAAGGGTGGCTACACCTTC,TRBD1,-,TRBJ1-2,TRBV7-8
CASSEGGWDIETQYF,TGTGCCAGCAGTGAGGGAGGGTGGGACATCGAGACCCAGTACTTC,-,-,TRBJ2-5,TRBV2
CASSLGGTGAYNSPLHF,TGCGCCAGCAGCTTGGGTGGGACAGGGGCTTATAATTCACCCCTCCACTTT,TRBD1,once,TRBJ1-6,TRBV5-1
CASSDKMNTEAFF,TGTGCCAGCAGTGACAAAATGAACACTGAAGCTTTCTTT,-,medium-sized,TRBJ1-1,TRBV6-1
CASSGLGGNNEQFF,TGTGCCAGCAGCGGGCTCGGGGGGAACAATGAGCAGTTCTTC,TRBD2,few,TRBJ2-1,TRBV5-6
CASSPRQGAYEQYF,TGTGCTAGCAGCCCACGACAGGGGGCCTACGAGCAGTACTTC,TRBD1,-,TRBJ2-7,TRBV7-7
CASSFSEGLYNEQFF,TGTGCCAGCAGCTTCTCGGAGGGCCTCTACAATGAGCAGTTCTTC,-,-,TRBJ2-1,TRBV11-2
CASSLVVMGRGYTF,TGTGCCAGCAGCTTGGTTGTTATGGGGAGAGGCTACACCTTC,-,once,TRBJ1-2,TRBV5-8
CASSAPRGANYGYTF,TGTGCCAGCAGCGCCCCGCGGGGGGCTAACTATGGCTACACCTTC,-,-,TRBJ1-2,TRBV9
CASSHLGDRAPKNIQYF,TGTGCCAGCAGCCACCTTGGGGACAGGGCCCCCAAAAACATTCAGTACTTC,TRBD1,once,TRBJ2-4,TRBV16
CASSAPLRLAGEVETQYF,TGTGCCAGCAGCGCCCCATTACGGCTAGCGGGTGAAGTAGAGACCCAGTACTTC,TRBD2,few,TRBJ2-5,TRBV9
CASSLVAEGEQFF,TGTGCCAGCAGCTTGGTAGCGGAGGGCGAGCAGTTCTTC,-,-,TRBJ2-1,TRBV5-6
CASTDRATGELFF,TGTGCCAGCACAGACAGGGCAACCGGGGAGCTGTTTTTT,TRBD1,-,TRBJ2-2,TRBV2
CASSYVAGKGDEQFF,TGTGCCAGCAGTTACGTGGCAGGGAAAGGGGATGAGCAGTTCTTC,-,-,TRBJ2-1,TRBV6-5